This T cell receptor beta chain emerged from a study of response to subunit inactivated influenza vaccine (dated by TCRdb to the late 2010s). Regarding the complete study: Deep quantitative profiling of the T cell receptor repertoire was used in the study to follow responses to a trivalent subunit inactivated influenza vaccine. General findings and caveats noted by the study authors: According to the authors, only a limited number of new T cells may be recruited by each seasonal influenza vaccination.

The library was obtained by RT-PCR. These reads were obtained on an Illumina HiSeq 2500. TCRdb trimmed the raw reads at Q25, called clones with MiXCR and kept productive beta chains. Each entry is one CDR3 protein sequence, shown with its most common DNA and genes. The sample table shows some 850,000 distinct CDR3 sequences, and about 18% are seen once. Approximately 11% of the sample is held by the ten biggest clonotypes. This clonotype has only a few counts. Its antigen is not yet known. There are no base qualities to consult, and no much larger clone falls within one base. Spanning cysteine to phenylalanine, the CDR3 consists of 17 amino acids. Only the CDR3 portion is preserved as DNA: 51 bases, with reading frame beginning at the first base. A distance of 15 bases separates the germline ends of V and J, which lose 0 bases and 2 bases respectively. The germline V gene provides CDR1 SGHDN and CDR2 FVKESK.

Sequences were derived from PBMCs from blood, sampled roughly 5 days after vaccination. The TCR was taken from a man in his forties or fifties who received an inactivated influenza vaccine. Donor details come from another sample of the same person, matched by shared clones. The rearranged chain carries TRBV14 and TRBJ2-3, with no confident D gene call. CDR3 loop: CASSQDPRQVPTDTQYF. The nucleotide sequence is given as TGTGCCAGCAGCCAAGATCCGAGGCAGGTGCCCACAGATACGCAGTATTTT.